This TCR beta chain was captured in a study of T-cell memory formation after mild COVID-19. Study-wide background: Clustering of TCRs was largely donor specific.

Constant-segment primers were used for 5'RACE, and the resulting TCR alpha and TCR beta cDNA libraries carried sample barcodes and UMIs. A single record per CDR3 protein comes from TCRdb applying MiXCR to the 5' RACE reads. The table lists around 370,000 distinct CDR3 sequences, around a fifth of them singletons, with under 15% in the top ten. As to this clonotype: Its antigen remains unknown.

The CDR3 runs 14 residues. J gave up 6 bases and V 4 bases, and 6 bases lay outside the gene matches. Germline V gene sequence: CDR1 LNHDA, CDR2 SQIVND (reference sequence). Points from the study as a whole: Shrinking CD4+ clones were chiefly CM and EM; CD8+ ones were chiefly EMRA. CD4/CD8 balance held among clones contracting day 15 to 85, and later expanders leaned CD4+.

Sequences were obtained from PBMCs or a T cell subset sorted from them (not recorded which). The sequence came from an adult woman who had mild COVID-19 (a few samples of this study predate the infection). Cell type and time point are not known. V usage is TRBV19 and J usage is TRBJ1-5; 7 bases are a match to TRBD1. This CDR3 is CASSTQGVSQPQHF. In nucleotides, the CDR3 is TGTGCCAGTAGTACCCAGGGGGTGTCTCAGCCCCAGCATTTT.